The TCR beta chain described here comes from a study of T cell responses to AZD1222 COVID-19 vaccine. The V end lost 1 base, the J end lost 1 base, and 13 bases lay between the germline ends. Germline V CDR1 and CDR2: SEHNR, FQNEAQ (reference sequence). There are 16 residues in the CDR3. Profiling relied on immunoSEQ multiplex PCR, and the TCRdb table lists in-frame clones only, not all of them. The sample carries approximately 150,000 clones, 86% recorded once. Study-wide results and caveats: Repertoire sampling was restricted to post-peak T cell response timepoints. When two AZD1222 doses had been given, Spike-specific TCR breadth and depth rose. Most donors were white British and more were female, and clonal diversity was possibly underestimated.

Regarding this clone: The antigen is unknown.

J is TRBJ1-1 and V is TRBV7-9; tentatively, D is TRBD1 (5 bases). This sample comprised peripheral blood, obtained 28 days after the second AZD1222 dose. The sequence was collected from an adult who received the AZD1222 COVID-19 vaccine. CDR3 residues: CASSLGPGQQNTEAFF. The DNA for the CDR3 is TGTGCCAGCAGCTTAGGCCCAGGACAACAGAACACTGAAGCTTTCTTT.